The 25 T cell receptor beta chains below were found in one sample sequenced in a study of T cells in Graves' hyperthyroidism and ophthalmopathy. TCR beta CDR3 region amplification was performed from RNA transcripts. An initial round of RT-PCR targeting the TCR CDR3 relied on the HTBI primer set. TCRdb recomputed calls from the multiplex PCR reads with MiXCR, one row per CDR3 protein. The data show roughly 510,000 distinct CDR3 sequences, about 45% seen once. Sequencing used peripheral blood or thyroid tissue (not recorded which). All receptors come from an adult woman with Graves' disease, either hyperthyroidism or ophthalmopathy (not recorded which).

The V and J genes are TRBV29-1 and TRBJ1-2; D ambiguous. The CDR3 has 16 residues. Germline V CDR1 and CDR2: SQVTM, ANQGSEA. V was pared by 4 bases and J by 3 bases, with 21 bases between. Written as DNA, the CDR3 is TGCAGCGTTGTTCTCAGCGGGAGGGCCGGGGACTATGGCTACACCTTC. It yields the protein CSVVLSGRAGDYGYTF.

This clonotype was recorded many times. The chain has TRBV6-6 and TRBJ2-6; TRBD1 matches at 10 bases. Germline loops: CDR1 MNHNY, CDR2 SVGAGI (reference sequence). Trimming at V came to 3 bases and at J to 0 bases, leaving 5 bases not matched to a gene. The CDR3 covers 18 residues. CDR3 nucleotide sequence: TGTGCCAGCAGTTATCGGACAGGGGGGAACTCTGGGGCCAACGTCCTGACTTTC. Its translation: CASSYRTGGNSGANVLTF.

This clonotype was seen ten or more times. At one end the junction does not follow the germline gene, possibly because of a read error. The V call is TRBV5-6, the J call TRBJ2-7, with D maybe TRBD1 (6 bases). The CDR3 contains 11 residues. CDR1 is SGHDT and CDR2 is YYEEEE in the germline V gene. For the CDR3, the DNA is TGTGCCAGCAGCTTGTCCGGACAGAATACATTC. It yields the protein CASSLSGQNTF.

The CDR3 region has the DNA TGTGCCAGCAGTCTAAGTGGAGGAACCTCTGGAAACACCATATATTTT. It codes for CASSLSGGTSGNTIYF. V gene TRBV2 combines with J gene TRBJ1-3, with D hard to call. Per the germline V gene, CDR1 is SNHLY and CDR2 is FYNNEI. The V end lost 5 bases, the J end lost 0 bases, and 14 bases lay between the germline ends. The CDR3 is 16 residues long.

The chain recombines TRBV10-3 with TRBJ2-5, with 10 bases matching TRBD2. With V trimmed by 5 bases and J by 1 base, 7 bases remained unmatched. The CDR3 runs 16 residues. Germline CDR1 and CDR2: ENHRY and SYGVKD. DNA for the CDR3: TGTGCCATCAGTCCCGGACTAGCGGTAGTCCAAGAGACCCAGTACTTC. It is translated as CAISPGLAVVQETQYF.

The chain joins TRBV7-1 to TRBJ2-2; 12 nucleotides line up with TRBD1. TRBV7-1 is identified as an open reading frame with a role that is uncertain. V was pared by 3 bases and J by 5 bases, with 4 bases of the junction left unmatched. This CDR3 is 16 amino acids long. The CDR3 here is CASSSGQGARTGELFF. DNA of the CDR3: TGTGCCAGCAGCTCGGGACAGGGGGCGCGGACCGGGGAGCTGTTTTTT.

This chain joins TRBV3-1 and TRBJ2-2; the D is unclear. The CDR3 runs 17 residues. The V end was cut by 0 bases, the J end by 9 bases, with 20 bases between. Germline V gives CDR1 LGHDT, CDR2 YNNKEL (reference sequence). CDR3 sequence: CASSQDTSAQRYRELFF. CDR3 coding DNA: TGTGCCAGCAGCCAAGATACGAGCGCCCAAAGGTACCGGGAGCTGTTTTTT.

This clonotype was picked up a small number of times. The chain uses TRBV28 and TRBJ2-5; D perhaps matches TRBD2 (5 bases). This CDR3 comprises 13 residues. Trimming removed 3 bases from V and 4 bases from J, with 9 bases in between. Germline CDR1 is MDHEN and CDR2 is SYDVKM. The CDR3 sequence is CASSFTSRETQYF. The CDR3, as DNA: TGTGCCAGCAGTTTTACTAGTCGAGAGACCCAGTACTTC.

The chain joins TRBV9 to TRBJ2-6; TRBD2 is a possible D gene (5 bases). The CDR3 is 15 amino acids. Germline loops: CDR1 SGDLS, CDR2 YYNGEE. The V gene lost 2 bases and the J gene lost 2 bases, with 8 bases spanning the gap. The CDR3 sequence: CASSVDGAGANVLTF. The CDR3 coding sequence is TGTGCCAGCAGCGTCGACGGGGCTGGGGCCAACGTCCTGACTTTC.

The chain recombines TRBV7-2 with TRBJ2-5; 8 positions agree with TRBD1. J was trimmed by 2 bases and V by 5 bases; bases with no gene match: 4. Germline V lookup: CDR1 SGHTA, CDR2 FQGNSA. CDR3 length equals 14 residues. The CDR3 here is CASSVRDRQETQYF. CDR3 DNA: TGTGCCAGCAGCGTCCGGGACAGGCAAGAGACCCAGTACTTC.

The genes are TRBV4-1 and TRBJ2-7, with TRBD1 matching over 9 bases. Germline CDR1 and CDR2: MGHRA and YSYEKL. Trimming cost V 1 base and J 0 bases; bases outside gene matches: 1. This CDR3 has 15 amino acids. DNA for the CDR3: TGCGCCAGCAGCCAAGGGACAGGGGTCTCCTACGAGCAGTACTTC. Amino acid sequence: CASSQGTGVSYEQYF.

Only a few counts were recorded for this clonotype. J is TRBJ1-2 and V is TRBV2; D unresolved. The length of the CDR3 is 14 residues. Germline V gene sequence: CDR1 SNHLY, CDR2 FYNNEI. V dropped 4 bases and J dropped 5 bases, with 14 bases sitting between them. The CDR3 DNA reads as TGTGCCAGCAGTGCTCCCGGGTCCCGTTATGGCTACACCTTC. Its translation: CASSAPGSRYGYTF.

This clonotype was observed at least ten times. CDR3 sequence: CASSSTALYGYTF. The CDR3 coding sequence is TGTGCCAGCAGCAGCACCGCTCTCTATGGCTACACCTTC. The chain couples TRBV3-1 to TRBJ1-2, with D hard to call. V gave up 5 bases and J gave up 4 bases, with 11 bases separating them. The CDR3 consists of 13 residues. Germline V gene data show CDR1 as LGHDT and CDR2 as YNNKEL (reference sequence).

This clonotype has only a few counts. DNA for the CDR3: TGTGCCAGCAGACCTACAAGGACGAACACTGAAGCTTTCTTT. This translates into CASRPTRTNTEAFF. V gene TRBV28 combines with J gene TRBJ1-1; no firm D call. V was pared by 6 bases and J by 1 base, with 12 bases between. This CDR3 is built from 14 residues. Germline V CDR1 and CDR2: MDHEN, SYDVKM.

The chain links TRBV25-1 to TRBJ1-6; D perhaps matches TRBD1 (6 bases). The CDR3 runs to 13 residues. The germline V gene has CDR1 MGHDK and CDR2 SYGVNS. Trimming stripped 10 bases from V and 6 bases from J, with 13 bases between. CDR3 amino acids: CANRAEINSPLHF. CDR3 bases: TGTGCCAACAGGGCAGAAATTAATTCACCCCTCCACTTT.

This clonotype was observed a few times. The J gene is TRBJ1-1, the V gene TRBV7-9, with D unclear. V lost 8 bases and J lost 3, with 16 bases in between. This CDR3 has 14 residues. Germline values: CDR1 SEHNR, CDR2 FQNEAQ (reference sequence). The CDR3 nucleotides read TGTGCCAGCGGTGAGGAGGAGGGATACACTGAAGCTTTCTTT. Translation: CASGEEEGYTEAFF.

This clonotype has at least ten counts. The chain is built from TRBV27 and TRBJ1-2, with TRBD1 identical over 8 bases. J gave up 8 bases and V 5 bases, and 7 bases lay outside the gene matches. The CDR3 contains 13 residues. CDR1 is MNHEY and CDR2 is SMNVEV in the germline V gene (reference sequence). This CDR3 is CASSMRTGKGYTF. In DNA, the CDR3 is TGTGCCAGCAGTATGCGGACAGGGAAAGGCTACACCTTC.

This clonotype came up many times. The V gene is TRBV20-1, the J gene TRBJ1-6, with TRBD1 matching 8 bases. Trimming removed 5 bases from V and 7 bases from J; junction bases left unmatched: 10. The CDR3 length is 15 residues. CDR1 and CDR2 (germline): DFQATT, SNEGSKA (reference sequence). The CDR3 bases are TGCAGTGCTTATACCCGGGACAGGCAGAATTCACCCCTCCACTTT. Translating gives CSAYTRDRQNSPLHF.

At least ten counts were recorded for this clonotype. This sequence joins TRBV2 and TRBJ1-2; a weak D match, TRBD1 (5 bases). There are 14 residues in the CDR3. Germline CDR1 and CDR2: SNHLY and FYNNEI. Trimming removed 1 base at V and 2 bases at J, with 8 bases between. The DNA for the CDR3 is TGTGCCAGCAGTGAAGACGGGGCGAACTATGGCTACACCTTC. Translating gives CASSEDGANYGYTF.

This chain uses TRBV7-3 with TRBJ2-7; unclear D gene. CDR1 is SGHTA and CDR2 is FQGTGA in the germline V gene. This CDR3 has 13 residues. Deletions cut 1 base from V and 5 bases from J, with 9 bases between. The CDR3 loop reads CASSLMDGDEQYF. The CDR3 DNA follows: TGTGCCAGCAGCTTAATGGACGGTGACGAGCAGTACTTC. The full variable domain, with the rest looked up from reference TRBV7-3 and TRBJ2-7, is GAGVSQTPSNKVTEKGKYVELRCDPISGHTALYWYRQSLGQGPEFLIYFQGTGAADDSGLPNDRFFAVRPEGSVSTLKIQRTERGDSAVYLCASSLMDGDEQYFGPGTRLTVT.

This clonotype was detected many times. The gene calls are TRBV20-1 and TRBJ1-1; 8 bases line up with TRBD1. The germline V gene encodes CDR1 DFQATT and CDR2 SNEGSKA (reference sequence). CDR3 length: 13 residues. The DNA for the CDR3 is TGCAGCGCCCGGGACAGGATGAACACTGAAGCTTTCTTT. Translating it yields CSARDRMNTEAFF.

Only one count was recorded for this clonotype. This sequence joins TRBV10-3 and TRBJ1-5; D gene uncertain. The CDR3 consists of 15 residues. V was shortened by 0 bases and J by 2 bases, with 8 bases between the two germline ends. Germline-derived CDR1 and CDR2 are ENHRY and SYGVKD. CDR3 region: CAISESWRGNQPQHF. Here the CDR3 DNA reads TGTGCCATCAGTGAGTCATGGAGGGGCAATCAGCCCCAGCATTTT.

On this clonotype: Just one base apart from a much larger clone, this may be a read error. This chain connects TRBV3-1 to TRBJ2-5; no firm D call. V lost 2 bases and J 6 bases, leaving 13 bases between the germline ends. Germline V gene data show CDR1 as LGHDT and CDR2 as YNNKEL (reference sequence). This CDR3 is 14 amino acids long. In DNA, the CDR3 is TGTGCCAGCAGCCAACCCCTAGTTGAGCAGACCCAGTACTTC. This codes for CASSQPLVEQTQYF.

Ten or more counts support this clonotype. This chain links TRBV24-1 with TRBJ2-2; 11 nucleotides match TRBD2. The CDR3 is 16 amino acids. The germline V gene encodes CDR1 KGHDR and CDR2 SFDVKD. The V gene end was trimmed by 0 bases and the J gene end by 6 bases; junction bases not matched to a gene: 2. The CDR3 reads CATSDLLAGGAGELFF. DNA of the CDR3: TGTGCCACCAGTGATTTGCTAGCGGGAGGTGCCGGGGAGCTGTTTTTT.

The chain combines TRBV20-1 with TRBJ2-5; D ambiguous. V gave up 1 base and J gave up 4 bases, with 10 bases separating them. This CDR3 is built from 13 residues. CDR1 and CDR2 from the germline V gene are DFQATT and SNEGSKA (reference sequence). The CDR3 region is CSARVVSGETQYF. CDR3 coding DNA: TGCAGTGCTAGAGTAGTTTCAGGAGAGACCCAGTACTTC.